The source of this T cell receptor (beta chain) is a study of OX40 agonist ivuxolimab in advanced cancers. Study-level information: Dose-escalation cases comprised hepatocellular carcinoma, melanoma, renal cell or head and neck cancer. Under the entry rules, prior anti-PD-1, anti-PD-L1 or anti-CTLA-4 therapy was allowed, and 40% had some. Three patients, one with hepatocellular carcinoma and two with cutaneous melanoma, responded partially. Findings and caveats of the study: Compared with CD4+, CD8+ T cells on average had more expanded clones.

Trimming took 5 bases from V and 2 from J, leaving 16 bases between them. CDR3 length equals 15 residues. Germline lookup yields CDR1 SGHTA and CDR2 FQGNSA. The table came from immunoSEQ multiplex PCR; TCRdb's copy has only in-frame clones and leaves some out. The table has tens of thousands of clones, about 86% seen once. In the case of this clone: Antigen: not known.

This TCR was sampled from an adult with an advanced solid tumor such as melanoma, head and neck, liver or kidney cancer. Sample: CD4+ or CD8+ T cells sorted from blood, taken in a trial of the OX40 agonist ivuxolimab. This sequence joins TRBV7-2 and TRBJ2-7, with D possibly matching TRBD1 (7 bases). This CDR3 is CASSPWAGGTYEQYF. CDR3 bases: TGTGCCAGCAGCCCCTGGGCAGGGGGGACCTACGAGCAGTACTTC.